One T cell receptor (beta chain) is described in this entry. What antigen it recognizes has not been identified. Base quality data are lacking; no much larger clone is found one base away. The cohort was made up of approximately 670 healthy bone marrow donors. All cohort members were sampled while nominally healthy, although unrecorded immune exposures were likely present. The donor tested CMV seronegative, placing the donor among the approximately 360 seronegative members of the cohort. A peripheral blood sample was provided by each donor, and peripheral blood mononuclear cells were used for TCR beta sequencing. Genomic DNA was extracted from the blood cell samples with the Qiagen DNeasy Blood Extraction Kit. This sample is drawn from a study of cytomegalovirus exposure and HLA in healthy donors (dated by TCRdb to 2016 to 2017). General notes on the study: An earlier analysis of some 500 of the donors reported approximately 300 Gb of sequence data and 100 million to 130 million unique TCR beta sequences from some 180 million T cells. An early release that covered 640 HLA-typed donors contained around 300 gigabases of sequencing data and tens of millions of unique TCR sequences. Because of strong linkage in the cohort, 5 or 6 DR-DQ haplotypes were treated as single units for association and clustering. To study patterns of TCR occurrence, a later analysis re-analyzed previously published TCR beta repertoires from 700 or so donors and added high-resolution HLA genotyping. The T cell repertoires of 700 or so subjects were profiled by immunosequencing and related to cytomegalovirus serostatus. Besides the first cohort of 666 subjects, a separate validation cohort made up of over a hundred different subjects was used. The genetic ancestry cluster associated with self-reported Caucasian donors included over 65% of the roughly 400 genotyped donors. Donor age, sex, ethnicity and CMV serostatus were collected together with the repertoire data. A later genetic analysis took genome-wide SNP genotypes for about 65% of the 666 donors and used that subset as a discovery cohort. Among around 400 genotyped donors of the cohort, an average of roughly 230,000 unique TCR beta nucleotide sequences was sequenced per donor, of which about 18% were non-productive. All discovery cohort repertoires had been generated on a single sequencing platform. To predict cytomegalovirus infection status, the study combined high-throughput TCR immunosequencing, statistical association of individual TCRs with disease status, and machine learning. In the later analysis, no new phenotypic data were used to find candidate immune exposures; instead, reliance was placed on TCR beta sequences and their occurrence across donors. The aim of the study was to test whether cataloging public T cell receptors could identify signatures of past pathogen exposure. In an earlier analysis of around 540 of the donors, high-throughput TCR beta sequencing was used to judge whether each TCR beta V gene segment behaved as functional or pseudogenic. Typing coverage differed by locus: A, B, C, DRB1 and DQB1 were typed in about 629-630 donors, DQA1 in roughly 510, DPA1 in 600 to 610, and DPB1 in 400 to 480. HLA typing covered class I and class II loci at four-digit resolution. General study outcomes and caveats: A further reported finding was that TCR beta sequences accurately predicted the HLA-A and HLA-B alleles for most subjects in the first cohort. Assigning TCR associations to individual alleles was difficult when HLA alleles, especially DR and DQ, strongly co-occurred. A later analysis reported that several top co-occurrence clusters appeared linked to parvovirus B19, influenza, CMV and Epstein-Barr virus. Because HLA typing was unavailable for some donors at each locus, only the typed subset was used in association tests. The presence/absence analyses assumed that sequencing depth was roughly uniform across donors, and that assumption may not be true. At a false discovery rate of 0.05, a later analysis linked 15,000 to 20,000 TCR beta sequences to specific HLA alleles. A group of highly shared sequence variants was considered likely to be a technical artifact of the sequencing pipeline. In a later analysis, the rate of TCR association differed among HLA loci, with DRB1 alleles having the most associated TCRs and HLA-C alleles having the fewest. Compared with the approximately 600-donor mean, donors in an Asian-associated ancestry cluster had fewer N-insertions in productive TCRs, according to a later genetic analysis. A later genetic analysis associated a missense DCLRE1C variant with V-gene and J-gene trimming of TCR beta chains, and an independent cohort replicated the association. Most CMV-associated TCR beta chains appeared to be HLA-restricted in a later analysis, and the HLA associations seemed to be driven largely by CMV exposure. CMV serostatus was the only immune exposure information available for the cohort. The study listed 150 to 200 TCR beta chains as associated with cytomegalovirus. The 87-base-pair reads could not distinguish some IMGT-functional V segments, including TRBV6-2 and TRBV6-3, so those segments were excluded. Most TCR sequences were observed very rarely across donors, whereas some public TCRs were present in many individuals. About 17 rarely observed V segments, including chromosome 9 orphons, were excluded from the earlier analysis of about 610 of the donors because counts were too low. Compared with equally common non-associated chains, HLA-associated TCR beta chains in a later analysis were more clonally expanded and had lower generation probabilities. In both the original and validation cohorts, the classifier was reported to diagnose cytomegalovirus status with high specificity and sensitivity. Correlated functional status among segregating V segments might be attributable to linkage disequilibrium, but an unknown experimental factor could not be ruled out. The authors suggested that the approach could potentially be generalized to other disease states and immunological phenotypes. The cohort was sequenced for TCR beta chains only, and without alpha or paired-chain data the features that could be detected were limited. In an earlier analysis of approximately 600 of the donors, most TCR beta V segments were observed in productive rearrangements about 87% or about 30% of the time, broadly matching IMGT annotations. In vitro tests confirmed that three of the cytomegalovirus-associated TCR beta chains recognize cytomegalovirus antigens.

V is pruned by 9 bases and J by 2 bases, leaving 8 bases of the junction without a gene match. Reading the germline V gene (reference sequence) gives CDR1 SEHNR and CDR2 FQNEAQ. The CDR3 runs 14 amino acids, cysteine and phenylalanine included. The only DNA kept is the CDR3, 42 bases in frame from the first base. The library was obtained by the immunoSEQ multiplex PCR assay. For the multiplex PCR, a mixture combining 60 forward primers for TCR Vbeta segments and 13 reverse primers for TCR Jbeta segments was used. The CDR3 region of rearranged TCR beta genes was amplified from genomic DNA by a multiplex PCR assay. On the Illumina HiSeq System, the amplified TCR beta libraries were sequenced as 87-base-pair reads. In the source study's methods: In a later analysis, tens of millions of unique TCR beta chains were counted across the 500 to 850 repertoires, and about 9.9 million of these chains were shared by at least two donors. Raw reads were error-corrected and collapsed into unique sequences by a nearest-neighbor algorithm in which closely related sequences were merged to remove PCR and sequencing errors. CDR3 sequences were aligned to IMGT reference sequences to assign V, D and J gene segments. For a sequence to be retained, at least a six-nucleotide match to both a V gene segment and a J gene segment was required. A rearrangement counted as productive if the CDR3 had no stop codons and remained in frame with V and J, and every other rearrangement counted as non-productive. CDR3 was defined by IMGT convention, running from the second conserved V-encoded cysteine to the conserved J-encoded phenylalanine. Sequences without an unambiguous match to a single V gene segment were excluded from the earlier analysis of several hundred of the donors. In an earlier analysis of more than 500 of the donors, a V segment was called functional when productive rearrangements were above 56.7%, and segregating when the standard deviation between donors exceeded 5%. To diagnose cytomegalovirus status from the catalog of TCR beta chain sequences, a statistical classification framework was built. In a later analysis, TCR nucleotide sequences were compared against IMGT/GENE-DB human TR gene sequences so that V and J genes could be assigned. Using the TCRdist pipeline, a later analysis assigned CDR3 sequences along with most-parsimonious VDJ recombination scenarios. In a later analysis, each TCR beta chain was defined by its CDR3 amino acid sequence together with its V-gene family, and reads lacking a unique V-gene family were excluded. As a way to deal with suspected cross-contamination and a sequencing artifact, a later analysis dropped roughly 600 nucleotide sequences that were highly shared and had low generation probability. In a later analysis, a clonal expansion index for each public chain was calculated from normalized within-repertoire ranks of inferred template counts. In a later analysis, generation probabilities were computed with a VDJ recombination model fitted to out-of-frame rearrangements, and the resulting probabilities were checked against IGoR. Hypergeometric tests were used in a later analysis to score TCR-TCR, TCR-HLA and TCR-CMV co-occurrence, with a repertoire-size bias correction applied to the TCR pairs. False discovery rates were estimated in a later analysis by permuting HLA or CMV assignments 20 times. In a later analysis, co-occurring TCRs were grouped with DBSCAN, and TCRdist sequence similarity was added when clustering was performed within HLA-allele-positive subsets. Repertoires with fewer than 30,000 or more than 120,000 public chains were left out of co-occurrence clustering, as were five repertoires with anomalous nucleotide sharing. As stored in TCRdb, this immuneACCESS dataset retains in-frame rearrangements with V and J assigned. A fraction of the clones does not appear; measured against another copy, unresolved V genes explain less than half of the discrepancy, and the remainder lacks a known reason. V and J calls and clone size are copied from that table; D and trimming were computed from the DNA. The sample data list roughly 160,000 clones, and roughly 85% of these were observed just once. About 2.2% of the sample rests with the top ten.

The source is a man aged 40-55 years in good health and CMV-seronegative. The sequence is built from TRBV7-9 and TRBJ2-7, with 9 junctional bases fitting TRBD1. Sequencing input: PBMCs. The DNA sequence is TGTGCCAGTGCTCCGGGACAGGGAACCTACGAGCAGTACTTC. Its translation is CASAPGQGTYEQYF.